Here is one T cell receptor (beta chain) with its context. The data derive from a study of blood T cell repertoires in COVID-19. Across the study: The cDNA or gDNA used as material had been derived from T cells, B-cell-depleted T cells, or PBMCs.

Per the original methods: From reference gene primer amplification, estimates of nucleated cell counts were derived. The assay was immunoSEQ multiplex PCR, and TCRdb's table has in-frame clones only and misses some. V, J and clone size are those of that table, while D and trimming were read from the DNA. The repertoire holds a few hundred thousand clones, with about 85% as singletons. Recruited during active infection, patients (from Seattle) were subsequently followed longitudinally. The CDR3 extends over 15 amino acids. Germline CDR1 reads SGHAT; CDR2 reads FQNNGV. V shed 4 bases, J shed 2 bases, and the junction held 5 bases outside the gene matches.

Sequencing was performed on peripheral blood. This TCR was recovered from a woman of 80 years or more with COVID-19, enrolled during active disease. The chain recombines TRBV11-2 with TRBJ2-3; 8 bases agree with TRBD2. This CDR3 reads CASSSRRGATDTQYF. The CDR3 region has the DNA TGTGCCAGCAGCTCTAGGCGGGGGGCCACAGATACGCAGTATTTT.